Below are 28 T cell receptor beta chains sequenced from a single sample in a study of post-analysis software for immune sequencing data. Study results and limitations: Elevated frequency relative to controls characterized a handful of TRBV segments in patients, TRBV5-6, TRBV5-1 and TRBV20-1 among them.

These receptors' targets are unknown. Sequencing libraries made from TCR beta cDNA carried unique molecular identifiers. TCRdb processed the PCR reads anew with MiXCR; each CDR3 protein has one entry. Of around 770,000 distinct CDR3 sequences in the sample, 40% to 55% are singletons; the top ten hold 4.9%. The sample consisted of blood. These TCRs come from a girl between 5 and 17 years old with multiple sclerosis.

This chain connects TRBV7-2 to TRBJ2-4; 8 nucleotides match TRBD2. The J call is uncertain, as TRBJ2-7 better fits the DNA end. Germline V lookup: CDR1 SGHTA, CDR2 FQGNSA. The CDR3 is 17 amino acids. CDR3 DNA: TGTGCCAGCAGCTTCCCGGGACTAGATTTGACATCCTACGAGCAGTACTTC. It specifies CASSFPGLDLTSYEQYF.

The chain has TRBV7-3 and TRBJ2-1, with D unclear. Trimming pared 5 bases from V and 1 base from J, leaving 9 bases between. Looked up from germline, CDR1 is SGHTA and CDR2 is FQGTGA. The CDR3 contains 14 residues. CDR3 DNA sequence: TGTGCCAGCAGCGCCGGAGTATCCTACAATGAGCAGTTCTTC. Translating it yields CASSAGVSYNEQFF.

A few counts support this clonotype. The V and J genes are TRBV20-1 and TRBJ2-4, with TRBD2 as a possible D gene (5 bases). The V gene's germline CDR1 is DFQATT and CDR2 SNEGSKA (reference sequence). V lost 7 bases and J 3 bases, leaving 16 bases between the germline ends. The CDR3 length is 14 residues. The DNA for the CDR3 is TGCAGTGGATCCGGCGAGGGCGGCAAAAACATTCAGTACTTC. It translates to CSGSGEGGKNIQYF.

This chain connects TRBV20-1 to TRBJ2-7, with D possibly matching TRBD2 (7 bases). The CDR3 consists of 14 residues. CDR1 is DFQATT and CDR2 is SNEGSKA in the germline V gene (reference sequence). The V end lost 5 bases, the J end lost 1 base, and 15 bases lay between the germline ends. The CDR3 DNA reads as TGCAGTGCTGGGGGGGGCACGGAGTCCTACGAGCAGTACTTC. Amino acid sequence: CSAGGGTESYEQYF.

The V gene is TRBV7-3, the J gene TRBJ2-7; TRBD2 matches at 7 bases. The DNA matches TRBJ2-5 better at its end, which makes the J call doubtful. Germline assignment: CDR1 SGHTA and CDR2 FQGTGA. CDR3 length: 15 amino acids. The CDR3 coding sequence is TGTGCCAGCAGCTCCGAGAGCAGGCGGGGGGAGACCCAGTACTTC. Translated, it gives CASSSESRRGETQYF.

This chain connects TRBV10-3 to TRBJ2-2, with 12 bases aligning to TRBD2. This CDR3 has 16 amino acids. J gave up 8 bases and V 10 bases, and 14 bases lay outside the gene matches. Per the germline V gene, CDR1 is ENHRY and CDR2 is SYGVKD. The DNA for the CDR3 is TGTGCCACCCAAGGGACTAGCGGGCTAGCCGGAGGGGAGCTGTTTTTT. Translated: CATQGTSGLAGGELFF.

This clonotype was picked up a small number of times. The gene calls are TRBV25-1 and TRBJ2-7; 13 bases fit TRBD2. The J segment lost 2 bases and the V segment lost 4 bases, leaving 14 bases of the junction unmatched. There are 19 residues in the CDR3. Germline CDR1 MGHDK, CDR2 SYGVNS. CDR3 DNA: TGTGCCAGCAGTGGACGGGGAGAGTCCGGGACTAGCGGGACCTACGAGCAGTACTTC. Amino acid sequence: CASSGRGESGTSGTYEQYF.

This sequence joins TRBV6-1 and TRBJ2-3; D ambiguous. The germline V gene encodes CDR1 MNHNS and CDR2 SASEGT. The ends were cut back, 4 bases at V and 2 bases at J, with 10 bases in the middle. CDR3 size: 14 residues. CDR3 amino acids: CASSVPSDTDTQYF. CDR3 in DNA: TGTGCCAGCAGTGTACCGTCCGACACAGATACGCAGTATTTT.

This clonotype was counted between two and nine times. The chain joins TRBV7-2 to TRBJ2-5; 10 bases fit TRBD2. CDR1 is SGHTA, CDR2 FQGNSA, per germline. Germline trimming cut 5 bases from V and 3 bases from J; bases unmatched to any gene: 6. This CDR3 comprises 15 residues. CDR3 amino acids: CASSPTGTSEETQYF. DNA for the CDR3: TGTGCCAGCAGCCCCACCGGGACTAGCGAAGAGACCCAGTACTTC.

This chain joins TRBV27 and TRBJ2-1, with TRBD2 identical over 10 bases. J gave up 7 bases and V 2 bases, and 11 bases lay outside the gene matches. Germline loops: CDR1 MNHEY, CDR2 SMNVEV (reference sequence). This CDR3 has 17 residues. CDR3 in amino acids: CASSLTQTSGPLNEQFF. DNA for the CDR3: TGTGCCAGCAGTTTAACCCAGACTAGCGGGCCCTTGAATGAGCAGTTCTTC.

The chain uses TRBV7-7 and TRBJ2-2, with 11 bases that match TRBD2. Per the germline V gene, CDR1 is SSHAT and CDR2 is FNYEAQ (reference sequence). This CDR3 contains 12 residues. CDR3 nucleotide sequence: TGTGCTAGCGGGAGGGGTGCCGGGGAGCTGTTTTTT. Translated: CASGRGAGELFF.

In this sample, this clonotype turned up many times. The chain recombines TRBV5-1 with TRBJ1-2; D unclear. There are 12 residues in the CDR3. Trimming took 0 bases from V and 3 from J, leaving 3 bases between them. CDR1 and CDR2 from the germline V gene are SGHRS and YFSETQ. The CDR3 DNA is TGCGCCAGCAGCTTGGATTACTATGGCTACACCTTC. Its translation: CASSLDYYGYTF.

This clonotype appeared many times. The chain has TRBV20-1 and TRBJ2-1; no firm D call. The germline CDR1 and CDR2 sequences are DFQATT and SNEGSKA (reference sequence). V lost 2 bases to trimming and J lost 10 bases, with 12 bases between them. The CDR3 consists of 12 residues. CDR3: CSARQPAREQFF. As DNA, the CDR3 is TGCAGTGCTAGACAACCCGCACGGGAGCAGTTCTTC.

V and J are TRBV3-1 and TRBJ1-1; D ambiguous. Trimming shortened V by 5 bases and J by 5 bases, and 24 bases separated the two germline ends. The germline CDR1 and CDR2 sequences are LGHDT and YNNKEL (reference sequence). The CDR3 has 17 residues. CDR3 region: CASSSSSAGLWRTEAFF. Here the CDR3 DNA reads TGTGCCAGCAGCTCCTCCTCTGCGGGCCTGTGGAGGACTGAAGCTTTCTTT.

This clonotype showed up just a few times. V and J are TRBV7-3 and TRBJ2-3; TRBD2 might be the D (6 bases). The CDR3 sequence is 14 residues long. V was trimmed by 5 bases and J by 1 base, leaving 10 bases between them. Germline V gene data show CDR1 as SGHTA and CDR2 as FQGTGA. The CDR3 spells CASSLQRGTDTQYF. In nucleotides, the CDR3 is TGTGCCAGCAGCCTACAGCGGGGCACAGATACGCAGTATTTT.

This rearrangement joins TRBV20-1 to TRBJ2-3; 9 bases agree with TRBD2. The V segment lost 0 bases and the J segment 5 bases; nucleotides outside the gene matches: 6. In germline, CDR1 is DFQATT, CDR2 SNEGSKA (reference sequence). This CDR3 region has 15 residues. The CDR3 region has the DNA TGCAGTGCTAGAGATCCGGGACTAGCTGTAGATACGCAGTATTTT. This sequence encodes CSARDPGLAVDTQYF.

The chain uses TRBV12-3 or TRBV12-4 and TRBJ2-3; 9 nucleotides agree with TRBD2. This CDR3 comprises 15 residues. The V gene end was trimmed by 8 bases and the J gene end by 4 bases; junction bases not matched to a gene: 10. CDR3 bases: TGTGCCAGCGGCAGGACTAGCGTGTCCCCAGATACGCAGTATTTT. Protein product: CASGRTSVSPDTQYF.

The chain links TRBV20-1 to TRBJ1-2; no clear D gene. V was shortened by 6 bases and J by 7 bases, with 24 bases between the two germline ends. The CDR3 runs to 15 residues. Germline loops: CDR1 DFQATT, CDR2 SNEGSKA (reference sequence). CDR3 nucleotides: TGCAGTGCCGATCAAGTTGAATCAAGGGTGGCTGGCTACACCTTC. It specifies CSADQVESRVAGYTF.

The V call is TRBV7-8, the J call TRBJ2-7, with D possibly being TRBD1 (6 bases). There are 16 residues in the CDR3. The V and J ends lost 5 bases and 3 bases respectively, with 20 bases between them. The germline V gene has CDR1 SGHVS and CDR2 FQNEAQ. The CDR3 sequence: CASSIFDRTLNYEQYF. The CDR3 DNA follows: TGTGCCAGCAGCATCTTCGACAGGACCCTAAACTACGAGCAGTACTTC.

The V gene is TRBV28, the J gene TRBJ2-1, with TRBD2 matching over 7 bases. V was pared by 10 bases and J by 12 bases, with 9 bases of the junction left unmatched. CDR3 length equals 11 residues. CDR1 and CDR2 (germline): MDHEN, SYDVKM. CDR3 bases: TGTGCCATTACCAGTGGGAGGGCGCAGTTCTTC. Residues: CAITSGRAQFF.

The chain employs TRBV9 and TRBJ2-1; 7 nucleotides line up with TRBD2. CDR1 and CDR2 (germline): SGDLS, YYNGEE. Trimming cost V 2 bases and J 5 bases; bases outside gene matches: 7. This CDR3 has 15 residues. The CDR3 nucleotides read TGTGCCAGCAGCGTTCTAGCGGACCCAAACAATGAGCAGTTCTTC. This sequence encodes CASSVLADPNNEQFF. Supplemented by reference TRBV9 and TRBJ2-1, the full variable domain reads DSGVTQTPKHLITATGQRVTLRCSPRSGDLSVYWYQQSLDQGLQFLIQYYNGEERAKGNILERFSAQQFPDLHSELNLSSLELGDSALYFCASSVLADPNNEQFFGPGTRLTVL.

This clonotype occurred a few times. The chain employs TRBV12-3 or TRBV12-4 and TRBJ2-1, with D possibly matching TRBD2 (5 bases). The ends were cut back, 3 bases at V and 6 bases at J, with 9 bases in the middle. This CDR3 comprises 13 residues. CDR3 amino acids: CASSLLASNEQFF. The CDR3, as DNA: TGTGCCAGCAGTTTGCTAGCTAGCAATGAGCAGTTCTTC.

This clonotype was detected a few times. The chain employs TRBV5-1 and TRBJ1-2; 7 bases line up with TRBD1. Trimming removed 7 bases from V and 0 bases from J; junction bases left unmatched: 6. The CDR3 covers 14 residues. Germline CDR1 reads SGHRS; CDR2 reads YFSETQ. CDR3 sequence: CASSGQAPNYGYTF. The CDR3, as DNA: TGCGCCAGCTCCGGACAGGCCCCTAACTATGGCTACACCTTC.

This clonotype was counted only a few times. The J gene is TRBJ1-1, the V gene TRBV12-3 or TRBV12-4, with unresolved D. Trimming stripped 5 bases from V and 2 bases from J, with 12 bases between. CDR3 length equals 14 residues. This CDR3 reads CASSESWGNTEAFF. The CDR3 nucleotides read TGTGCCAGCAGTGAGTCCTGGGGTAACACTGAAGCTTTCTTT.

The V and J genes are TRBV12-3 or TRBV12-4 and TRBJ2-6, with D perhaps being TRBD1 or TRBD2 (7 bases each). V lost 3 bases, J lost 1 base, and 13 bases lay in between. CDR3 length: 17 residues. CDR3 sequence (DNA): TGTGCCAGCAGTTTTGCAGGGGGGGCTTCTGGGGCCAACGTCCTGACTTTC. It translates to CASSFAGGASGANVLTF.

This clonotype was seen repeatedly, ten times or more. This chain uses TRBV7-8 with TRBJ2-7; possibly TRBD1 for D (6 bases). Germline V lookup: CDR1 SGHVS, CDR2 FQNEAQ. The V gene lost 2 bases and the J gene lost 2 bases, with 10 bases spanning the gap. The CDR3 sequence is 14 residues long. The CDR3 bases are TGTGCCAGCAGCTTACGGGACAACCCCTACGAGCAGTACTTC. It yields the protein CASSLRDNPYEQYF.

This clonotype turned up a few times. The chain employs TRBV24-1 and TRBJ2-6, with D uncertain. The CDR3 loop spans 15 amino acids. CDR1 is KGHDR, CDR2 SFDVKD, per germline. The V gene lost 5 bases and the J gene lost 1 base, with 8 bases spanning the gap. The CDR3 DNA is TGTGCCACCAGTGGGTGGTCGTCTGGGGCCAACGTCCTGACTTTC. This translates into CATSGWSSGANVLTF.

The chain joins TRBV7-3 to TRBJ2-7; 14 positions agree with TRBD2. J was trimmed by 5 bases and V by 5 bases; bases with no gene match: 5. This CDR3 spans 15 amino acids. The V gene's germline CDR1 is SGHTA and CDR2 FQGTGA. The CDR3 DNA reads as TGTGCCAGCAGCGCAGGACTAGCGGGAGGAAACGAGCAGTACTTC. This gives the protein CASSAGLAGGNEQYF. Combining the CDR3 with reference TRBV7-3 and TRBJ2-7 gives the whole variable domain GAGVSQTPSNKVTEKGKYVELRCDPISGHTALYWYRQSLGQGPEFLIYFQGTGAADDSGLPNDRFFAVRPEGSVSTLKIQRTERGDSAVYLCASSAGLAGGNEQYFGPGTRLTVT.